This T cell receptor beta chain was obtained from a study of T cells in localized non-small cell lung cancer. Study observations and caveats: Within adjacent lung there appeared a median approximately 58 of the top 100 tumor clones.

Germline CDR1 reads SGHRS; CDR2 reads YFSETQ. V was trimmed by 6 bases and J by 2 bases, leaving 17 bases between them. CDR3 length: 16 residues. Profiling relied on immunoSEQ multiplex PCR, and the TCRdb table lists in-frame clones only, not all of them. The repertoire has 25,000 to 35,000 clones, around 80% of them found once; the top ten carry around 15%. About this clone: What it binds is not known.

The sequence was collected from a male donor at least 60 years old with stage III squamous cell lung carcinoma. The material was peripheral blood, obtained before any cancer treatment. The chain employs TRBV5-1 and TRBJ2-2; the D gene could be TRBD1 or TRBD2 (6 bases each). CDR3 DNA: TGCGCCAGCAAAGTGGCGGAGGGGGTTAACACCGGGGAGCTGTTTTTT. Protein product: CASKVAEGVNTGELFF.